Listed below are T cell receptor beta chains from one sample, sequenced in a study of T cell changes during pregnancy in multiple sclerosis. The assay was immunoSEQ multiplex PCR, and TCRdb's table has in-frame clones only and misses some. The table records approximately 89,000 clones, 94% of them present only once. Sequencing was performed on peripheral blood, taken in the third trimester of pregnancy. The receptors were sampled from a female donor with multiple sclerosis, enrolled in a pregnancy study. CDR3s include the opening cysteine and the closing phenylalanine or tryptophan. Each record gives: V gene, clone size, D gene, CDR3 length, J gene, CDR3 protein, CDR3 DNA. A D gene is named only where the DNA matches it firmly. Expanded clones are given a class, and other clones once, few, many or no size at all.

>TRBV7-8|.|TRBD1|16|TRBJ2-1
CASSFPTGQAYNEQFF
TGTGCCAGCAGCTTTCCCACGGGACAGGCCTACAATGAGCAGTTCTTC
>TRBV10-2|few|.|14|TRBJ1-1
CASSGSQGITEAFF
TGCGCCAGCAGTGGAAGTCAGGGGATCACTGAAGCTTTCTTT
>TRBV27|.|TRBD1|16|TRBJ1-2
CASSNDRGVGNYGYTF
TGTGCCAGCAGCAACGACAGGGGGGTTGGTAACTATGGCTACACCTTC
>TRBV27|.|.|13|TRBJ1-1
CASSFVGSTEAFF
TGTGCCAGCAGTTTCGTAGGGAGCACTGAAGCTTTCTTT
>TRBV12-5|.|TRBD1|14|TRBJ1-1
CASAADRVRTEAFF
TGTGCTAGTGCCGCGGACAGGGTAAGAACTGAAGCTTTCTTT
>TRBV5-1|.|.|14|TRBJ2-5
CASSLALEQETQYF
TGCGCCAGCAGCTTGGCTCTAGAACAAGAGACCCAGTACTTC
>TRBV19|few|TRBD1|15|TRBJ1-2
CASSSDRGRSYGYTF
TGTGCCAGTAGTAGCGACAGGGGTCGATCCTATGGCTACACCTTC
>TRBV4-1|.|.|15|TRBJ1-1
CASSQGGGWDTEAFF
TGCGCCAGCAGCCAAGGGGGGGGGTGGGACACTGAAGCTTTCTTT
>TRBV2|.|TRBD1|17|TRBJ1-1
CASGLRDRIGVETEAFF
TGTGCCAGCGGGCTTCGGGACAGGATAGGAGTTGAGACTGAAGCTTTCTTT
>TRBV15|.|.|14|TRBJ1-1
CATSRAGGQIFAFF
TGTGCCACCAGCAGAGCGGGCGGGCAGATTTTTGCTTTCTTT
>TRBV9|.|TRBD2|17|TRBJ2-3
CASSVDPSGGVSDTQYF
TGTGCCAGCAGCGTAGACCCTAGCGGGGGGGTGTCAGATACGCAGTATTTT
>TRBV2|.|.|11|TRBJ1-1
CASQGGTEAFF
TGTGCCAGTCAGGGAGGGACTGAAGCTTTCTTT
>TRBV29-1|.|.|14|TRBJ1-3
CSVEDTTRSDGLYF
TGCAGCGTTGAGGACACGACGCGGAGTGACGGCCTATATTTT
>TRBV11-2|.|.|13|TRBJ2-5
CASSFEVGETQYF
TGTGCCAGCAGCTTTGAGGTTGGAGAGACCCAGTACTTC
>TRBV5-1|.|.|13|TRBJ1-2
CASSSTFNYGYTF
TGCGCCAGCAGCTCGACATTTAACTATGGCTACACCTTC
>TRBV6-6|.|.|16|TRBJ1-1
CASSYGVGGGNTEAFF
TGTGCCAGCAGTTACGGCGTTGGGGGGGGGAACACTGAAGCTTTCTTT